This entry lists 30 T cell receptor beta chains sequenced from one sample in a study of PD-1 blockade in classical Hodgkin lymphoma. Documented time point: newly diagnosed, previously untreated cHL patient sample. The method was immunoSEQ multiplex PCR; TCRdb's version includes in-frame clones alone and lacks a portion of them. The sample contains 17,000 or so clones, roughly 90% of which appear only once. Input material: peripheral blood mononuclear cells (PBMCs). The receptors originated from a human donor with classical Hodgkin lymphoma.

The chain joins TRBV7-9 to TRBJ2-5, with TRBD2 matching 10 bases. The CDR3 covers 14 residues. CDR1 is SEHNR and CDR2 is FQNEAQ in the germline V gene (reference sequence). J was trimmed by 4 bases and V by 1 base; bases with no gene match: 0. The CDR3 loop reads CASSLGTSGETQYF. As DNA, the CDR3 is TGTGCCAGCAGCTTAGGGACTAGCGGAGAGACCCAGTACTTC.

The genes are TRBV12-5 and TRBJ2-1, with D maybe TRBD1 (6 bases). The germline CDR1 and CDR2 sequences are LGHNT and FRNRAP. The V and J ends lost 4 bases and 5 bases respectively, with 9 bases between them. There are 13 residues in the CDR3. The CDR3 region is CASGSWTDNEQFF. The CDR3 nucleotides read TGTGCTAGTGGTTCGTGGACAGACAATGAGCAGTTCTTC. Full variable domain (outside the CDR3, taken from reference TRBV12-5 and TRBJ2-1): DARVTQTPRHKVTEMGQEVTMRCQPILGHNTVFWYRQTMMQGLELLAYFRNRAPLDDSGMPKDRFSAEMPDATLATLKIQPSEPRDSAVYFCASGSWTDNEQFFGPGTRLTVL.

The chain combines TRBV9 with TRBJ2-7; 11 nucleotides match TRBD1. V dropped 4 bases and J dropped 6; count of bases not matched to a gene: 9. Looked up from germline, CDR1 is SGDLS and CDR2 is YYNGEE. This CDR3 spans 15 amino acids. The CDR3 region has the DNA TGTGCCAGCAGCCCCGCCGGGACAGGGGGTCCCGAGCAGTACTTC. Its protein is CASSPAGTGGPEQYF.

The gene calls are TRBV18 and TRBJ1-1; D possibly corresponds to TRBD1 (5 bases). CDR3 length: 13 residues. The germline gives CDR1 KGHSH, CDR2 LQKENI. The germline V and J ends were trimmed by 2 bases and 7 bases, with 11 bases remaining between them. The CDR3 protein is CASSPGGDLEAFF. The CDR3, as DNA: TGTGCCAGCTCACCAGGGGGGGACCTTGAAGCTTTCTTT.

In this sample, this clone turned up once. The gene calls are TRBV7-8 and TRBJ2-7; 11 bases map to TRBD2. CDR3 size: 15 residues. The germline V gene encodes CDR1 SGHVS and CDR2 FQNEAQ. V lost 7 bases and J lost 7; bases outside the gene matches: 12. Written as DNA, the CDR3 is TGTGCCAGCAATTTGGTAGCGGGAGGGGTGGGGGAGCAGTACTTC. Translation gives CASNLVAGGVGEQYF.

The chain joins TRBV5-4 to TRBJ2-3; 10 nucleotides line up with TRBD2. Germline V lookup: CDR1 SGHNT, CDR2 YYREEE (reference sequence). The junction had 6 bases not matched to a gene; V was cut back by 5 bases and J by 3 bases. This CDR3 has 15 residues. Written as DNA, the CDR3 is TGTGCCAGCAGTCCTAGCGGGAGTTGGACAGATACGCAGTATTTT. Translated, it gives CASSPSGSWTDTQYF.

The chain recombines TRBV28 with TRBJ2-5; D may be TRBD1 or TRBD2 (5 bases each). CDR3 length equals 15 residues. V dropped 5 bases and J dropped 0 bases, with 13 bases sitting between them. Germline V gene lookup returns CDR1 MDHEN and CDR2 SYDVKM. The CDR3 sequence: CASSRGRVYQETQYF. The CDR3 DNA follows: TGTGCCAGCAGTCGGGGCAGGGTGTACCAAGAGACCCAGTACTTC. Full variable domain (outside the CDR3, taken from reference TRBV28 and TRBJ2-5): DVKVTQSSRYLVKRTGEKVFLECVQDMDHENMFWYRQDPGLGLRLIYFSYDVKMKEKGDIPEGYSVSREKKERFSLILESASTNQTSMYLCASSRGRVYQETQYFGPGTRLLVL.

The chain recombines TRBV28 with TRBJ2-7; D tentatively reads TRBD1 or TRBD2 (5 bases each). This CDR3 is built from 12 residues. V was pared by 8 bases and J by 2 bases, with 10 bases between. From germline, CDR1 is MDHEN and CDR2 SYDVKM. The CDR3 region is CASLRDPYEQYF. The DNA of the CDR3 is TGTGCCAGCCTACGGGACCCCTACGAGCAGTACTTC.

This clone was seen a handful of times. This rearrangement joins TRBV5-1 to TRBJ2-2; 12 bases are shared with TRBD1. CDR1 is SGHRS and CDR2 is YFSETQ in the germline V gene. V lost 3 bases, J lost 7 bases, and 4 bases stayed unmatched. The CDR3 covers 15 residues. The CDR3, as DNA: TGCGCCAGCAGCTCCGGGACAGGGGGCCGCGGGGAGCTGTTTTTT. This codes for CASSSGTGGRGELFF.

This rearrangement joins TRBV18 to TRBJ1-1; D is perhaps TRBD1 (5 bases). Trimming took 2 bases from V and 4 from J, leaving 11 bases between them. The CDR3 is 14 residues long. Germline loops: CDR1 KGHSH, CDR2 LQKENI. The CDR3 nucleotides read TGTGCCAGCTCACCAATGGGGGTGGCCACTGAAGCTTTCTTT. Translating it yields CASSPMGVATEAFF.

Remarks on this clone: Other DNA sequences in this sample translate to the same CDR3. The CDR3 loop is CASSFYQGSYNEQFF. The CDR3 DNA sequence: TGTGCCAGCAGTTTCTATCAGGGCTCCTACAATGAGCAGTTCTTC. The chain is built from TRBV28 and TRBJ2-1; tentative D call: TRBD1 (5 bases). Germline V gene lookup returns CDR1 MDHEN and CDR2 SYDVKM. The germline V and J ends were trimmed by 3 bases and 0 bases, with 9 bases remaining between them. The CDR3 length is 15 residues.

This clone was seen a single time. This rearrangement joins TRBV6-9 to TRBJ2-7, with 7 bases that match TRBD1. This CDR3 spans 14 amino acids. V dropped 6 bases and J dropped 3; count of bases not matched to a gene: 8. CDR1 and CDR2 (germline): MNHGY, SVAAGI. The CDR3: CASSPYTGVYEQYF. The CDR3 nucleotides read TGTGCCAGCAGCCCCTACACAGGGGTCTACGAGCAGTACTTC.

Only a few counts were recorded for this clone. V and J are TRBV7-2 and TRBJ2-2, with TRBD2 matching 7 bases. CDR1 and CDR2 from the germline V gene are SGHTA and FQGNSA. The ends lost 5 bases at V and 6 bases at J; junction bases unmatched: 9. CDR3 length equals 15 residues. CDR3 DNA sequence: TGTGCCAGCAGCGCCCAGCGGGAAAGGTCCGGGGAGCTGTTTTTT. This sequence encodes CASSAQRERSGELFF. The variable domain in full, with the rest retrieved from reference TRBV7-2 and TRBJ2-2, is GAGVSQSPSNKVTEKGKDVELRCDPISGHTALYWYRQSLGQGLEFLIYFQGNSAPDKSGLPSDRFSAERTGGSVSTLTIQRTQQEDSAVYLCASSAQRERSGELFFGEGSRLTVL.

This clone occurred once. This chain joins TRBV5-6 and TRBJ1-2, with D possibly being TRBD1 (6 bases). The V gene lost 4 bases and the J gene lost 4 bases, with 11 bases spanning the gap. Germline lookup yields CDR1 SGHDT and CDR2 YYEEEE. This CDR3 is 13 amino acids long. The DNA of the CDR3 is TGTGCCAGCAGCATCCAGGGGTCCTATGGCTACACCTTC. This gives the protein CASSIQGSYGYTF.

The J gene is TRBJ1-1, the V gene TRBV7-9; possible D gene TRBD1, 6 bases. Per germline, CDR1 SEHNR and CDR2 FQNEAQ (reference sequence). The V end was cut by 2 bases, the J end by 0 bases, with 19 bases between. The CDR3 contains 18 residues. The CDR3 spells CASSLSLGGTTLNTEAFF. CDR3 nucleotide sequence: TGTGCCAGCAGCTTATCGCTGGGCGGGACAACCTTGAACACTGAAGCTTTCTTT.

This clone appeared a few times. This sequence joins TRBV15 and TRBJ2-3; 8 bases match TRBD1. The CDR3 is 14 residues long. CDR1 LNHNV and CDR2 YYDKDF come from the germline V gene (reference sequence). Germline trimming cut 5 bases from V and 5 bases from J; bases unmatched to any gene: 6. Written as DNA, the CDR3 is TGTGCCACCAGCCGGGACAGGCATGTAGATACGCAGTATTTT. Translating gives CATSRDRHVDTQYF.

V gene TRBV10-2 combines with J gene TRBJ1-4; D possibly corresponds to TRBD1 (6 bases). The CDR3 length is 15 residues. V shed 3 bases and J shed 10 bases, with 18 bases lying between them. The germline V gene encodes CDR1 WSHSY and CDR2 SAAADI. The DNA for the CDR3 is TGCGCCAGCAGTGATATCCAGGGGAGGGGCGGAAAACTGTTTTTT. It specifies CASSDIQGRGGKLFF.

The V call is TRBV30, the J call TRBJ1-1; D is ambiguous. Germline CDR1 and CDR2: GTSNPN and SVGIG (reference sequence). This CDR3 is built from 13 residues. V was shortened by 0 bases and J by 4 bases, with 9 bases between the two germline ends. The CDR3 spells CAWSVGQPTEAFF. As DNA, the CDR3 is TGTGCCTGGAGTGTCGGGCAGCCCACTGAAGCTTTCTTT.

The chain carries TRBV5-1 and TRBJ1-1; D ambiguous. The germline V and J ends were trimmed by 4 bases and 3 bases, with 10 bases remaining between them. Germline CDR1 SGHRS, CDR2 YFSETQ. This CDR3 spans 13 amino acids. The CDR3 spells CASSLRVDTEAFF. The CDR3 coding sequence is TGCGCCAGCAGCCTGAGGGTAGACACTGAAGCTTTCTTT. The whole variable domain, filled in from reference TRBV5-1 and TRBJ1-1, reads KAGVTQTPRYLIKTRGQQVTLSCSPISGHRSVSWYQQTPGQGLQFLFEYFSETQRNKGNFPGRFSGRQFSNSRSEMNVSTLELGDSALYLCASSLRVDTEAFFGQGTRLTVV.

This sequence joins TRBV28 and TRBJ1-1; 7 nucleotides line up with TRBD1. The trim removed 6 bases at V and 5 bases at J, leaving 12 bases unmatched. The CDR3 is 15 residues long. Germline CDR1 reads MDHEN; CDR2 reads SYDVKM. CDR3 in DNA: TGTGCCAGCAGCCCCAAGAGGGGGCGGAATACTGAAGCTTTCTTT. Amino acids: CASSPKRGRNTEAFF.

As DNA, the CDR3 is TGTGCCAGCAGCCAGGCGGAGCGCCGCACAGATACGCAGTATTTT. Translating gives CASSQAERRTDTQYF. The chain recombines TRBV5-4 with TRBJ2-3, with unresolved D. Germline-derived CDR1 and CDR2 are SGHNT and YYREEE (reference sequence). Trimming removed 4 bases at V and 1 base at J, with 13 bases between. This CDR3 is 15 amino acids long.

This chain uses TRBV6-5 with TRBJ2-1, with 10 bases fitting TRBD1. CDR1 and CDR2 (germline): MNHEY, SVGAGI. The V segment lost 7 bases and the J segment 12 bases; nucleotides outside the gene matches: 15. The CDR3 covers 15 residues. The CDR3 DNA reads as TGTGCCAGCAATCTCAGCCGGGACAGGGGAAGCGCGCAGTTCTTC. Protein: CASNLSRDRGSAQFF.

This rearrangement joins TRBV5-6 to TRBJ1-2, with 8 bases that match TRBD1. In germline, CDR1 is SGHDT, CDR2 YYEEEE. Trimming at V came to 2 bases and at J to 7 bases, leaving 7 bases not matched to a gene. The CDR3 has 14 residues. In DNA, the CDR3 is TGTGCCAGCAGCTTAAGGACAGGGCGGGGTGGCTACACCTTC. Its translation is CASSLRTGRGGYTF.

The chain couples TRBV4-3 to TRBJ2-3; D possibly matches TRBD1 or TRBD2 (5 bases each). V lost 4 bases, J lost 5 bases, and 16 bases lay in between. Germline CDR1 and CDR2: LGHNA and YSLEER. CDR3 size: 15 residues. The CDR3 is CASSPRSGSGDTQYF. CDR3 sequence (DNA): TGCGCCAGCAGCCCCCGGTCAGGGAGCGGAGATACGCAGTATTTT.

CDR3 region: CASSTLAGLRNTQYF. The DNA of the CDR3 is TGTGCCAGTAGTACCCTAGCGGGGTTGAGGAATACGCAGTATTTT. The chain joins TRBV19 to TRBJ2-3, with TRBD2 identical over 9 bases. The V and J ends lost 4 bases and 7 bases, in that order; junction bases with no gene match: 9. CDR1 and CDR2 (germline): LNHDA, SQIVND (reference sequence). The CDR3 has 15 amino acids.

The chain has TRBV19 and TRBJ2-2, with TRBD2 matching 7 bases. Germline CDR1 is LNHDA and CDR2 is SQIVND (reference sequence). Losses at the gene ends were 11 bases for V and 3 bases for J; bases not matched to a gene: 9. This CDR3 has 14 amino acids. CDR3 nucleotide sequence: TGTGCCTCCTCGGGAGGCTCGGACACCGGGGAGCTGTTTTTT. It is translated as CASSGGSDTGELFF. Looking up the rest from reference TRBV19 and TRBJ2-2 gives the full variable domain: DGGITQSPKYLFRKEGQNVTLSCEQNLNHDAMYWYRQDPGQGLRLIYYSQIVNDFQKGDIAEGYSVSREKKESFPLTVTSAQKNPTAFYLCASSGGSDTGELFFGEGSRLTVL.

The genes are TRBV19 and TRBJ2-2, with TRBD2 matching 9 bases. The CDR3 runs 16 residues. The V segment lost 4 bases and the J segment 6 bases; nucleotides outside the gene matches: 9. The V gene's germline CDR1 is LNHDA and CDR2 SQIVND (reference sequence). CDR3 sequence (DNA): TGTGCCAGTAGTAAACGGTTAGCGGGAGTGCCCGGGGAGCTGTTTTTT. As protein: CASSKRLAGVPGELFF.

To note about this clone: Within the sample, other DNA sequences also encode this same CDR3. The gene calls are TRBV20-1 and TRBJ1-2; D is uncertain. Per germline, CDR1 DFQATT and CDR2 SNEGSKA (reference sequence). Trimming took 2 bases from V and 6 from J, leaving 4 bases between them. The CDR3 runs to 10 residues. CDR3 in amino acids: CSARPDGYTF. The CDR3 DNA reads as TGCAGTGCTAGACCCGATGGCTACACCTTC.

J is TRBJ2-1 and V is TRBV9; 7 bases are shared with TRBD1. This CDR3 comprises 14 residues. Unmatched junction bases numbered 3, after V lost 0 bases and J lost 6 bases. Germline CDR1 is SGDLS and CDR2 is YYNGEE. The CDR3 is CASSVGPGGNEQFF. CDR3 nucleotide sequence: TGTGCCAGCAGCGTAGGGCCAGGGGGCAATGAGCAGTTCTTC.

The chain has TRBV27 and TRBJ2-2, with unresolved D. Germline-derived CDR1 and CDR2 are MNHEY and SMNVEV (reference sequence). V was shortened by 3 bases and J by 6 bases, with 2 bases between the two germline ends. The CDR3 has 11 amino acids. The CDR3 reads CASSLPGELFF. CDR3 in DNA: TGTGCCAGCAGTTTGCCCGGGGAGCTGTTTTTT.